Listed here are 15 T cell receptor beta chains from one sample, sequenced in a study of beta chain features in type 1 diabetes. The entirety of the isolated RNA underwent reverse transcription, so expressed TCRB transcripts were sequenced. Generated by immunoSEQ multiplex PCR, the TCRdb table keeps only in-frame clones and is missing some. Altogether roughly 400,000 clones are present, 11% to 15% being singletons, with the ten largest covering approximately 0.038%. Sequencing input: naive CD4+ T cells from blood. These receptors all stem from a man younger than 45 in good health.

The chain links TRBV14 to TRBJ2-2; tentatively, D is TRBD2 (5 bases). V was shortened by 4 bases and J by 5 bases, with 11 bases between the two germline ends. This CDR3 has 14 amino acids. CDR1 and CDR2 (germline): SGHDN, FVKESK. In DNA form, the CDR3 reads TGTGCCAGCAGCCCGCGTCGGGGAACCGGGGAGCTGTTTTTT. It yields the protein CASSPRRGTGELFF.

The chain combines TRBV6-5 with TRBJ2-3; D gene ambiguous. Germline CDR1 reads MNHEY; CDR2 reads SVGAGI. Trimming took 2 bases from V and 11 from J, leaving 20 bases between them. The CDR3 is made up of 15 amino acids. The CDR3, as DNA: TGTGCCAGCAGTTACGGAATCGAACAGAGGAATCAGCAGTATTTT. This sequence encodes CASSYGIEQRNQQYF.

This clone occurred a few times. This sample also contains other DNA sequences that code for the same CDR3. The V and J genes are TRBV2 and TRBJ2-3, with TRBD2 matching over 12 bases. The germline V gene encodes CDR1 SNHLY and CDR2 FYNNEI. The trim removed 9 bases at V and 4 bases at J, leaving 5 bases unmatched. This CDR3 comprises 14 residues. This CDR3 reads CASRLAGGPDTQYF. The CDR3 DNA is TGTGCCAGTCGCCTAGCGGGAGGGCCAGATACGCAGTATTTT.

This clone was seen a handful of times. The V and J genes are TRBV5-6 and TRBJ2-7; possible D gene TRBD1, 7 bases. Trimming took off 4 bases at V and 5 bases at J, with 16 bases between the two ends. Germline V gene lookup returns CDR1 SGHDT and CDR2 YYEEEE. The length of the CDR3 is 14 residues. Here the CDR3 DNA reads TGTGCCAGCAGCCGCAGCAGGGGGGCCGACGAGCAGTACTTC. Protein product: CASSRSRGADEQYF.

There are a few counts of this clone. The chain employs TRBV28 and TRBJ1-6, with 9 bases that match TRBD1. Germline V CDR1 and CDR2: MDHEN, SYDVKM. J gave up 6 bases and V 3 bases, and 3 bases lay outside the gene matches. There are 15 residues in the CDR3. The CDR3 spells CASSFRDRANSPLHF. The CDR3 coding sequence is TGTGCCAGCAGTTTTAGGGACAGGGCTAATTCACCCCTCCACTTT.

This chain joins TRBV7-2 and TRBJ2-3; D may be TRBD1 or TRBD2 (5 bases each). Germline CDR1 and CDR2: SGHTA and FQGNSA. Trimming removed 0 bases at V and 8 bases at J, with 15 bases between. The CDR3 has 15 amino acids. In DNA form, the CDR3 reads TGTGCCAGCAGCTTAGCCGGGGCCACTCTGGCTACGCAGTATTTT. It is translated as CASSLAGATLATQYF. Full variable domain (missing parts from reference TRBV7-2 and TRBJ2-3): GAGVSQSPSNKVTEKGKDVELRCDPISGHTALYWYRQSLGQGLEFLIYFQGNSAPDKSGLPSDRFSAERTGGSVSTLTIQRTQQEDSAVYLCASSLAGATLATQYFGPGTRLTVL.

A few counts support this clone. The genes are TRBV15 and TRBJ1-5, with D perhaps TRBD1 (5 bases). The germline V gene encodes CDR1 LNHNV and CDR2 YYDKDF (reference sequence). This CDR3 is 14 amino acids long. V lost 0 bases and J lost 10, with 13 bases in between. CDR3 DNA: TGTGCCACCAGCAGAGATAAGCAGGGAAGACCCCAGCATTTT. It specifies CATSRDKQGRPQHF. Looking up the rest from reference TRBV15 and TRBJ1-5 gives the full variable domain: DAMVIQNPRYQVTQFGKPVTLSCSQTLNHNVMYWYQQKSSQAPKLLFHYYDKDFNNEADTPDNFQSRRPNTSFCFLDIRSPGLGDTAMYLCATSRDKQGRPQHFGDGTRLSIL.

The V gene is TRBV6-6, the J gene TRBJ2-5; the match to TRBD1 covers 7 bases. J gave up 6 bases and V 7 bases, and 8 bases lay outside the gene matches. CDR1 is MNHNY, CDR2 SVGAGI, per germline (reference sequence). The CDR3 length is 13 residues. Here the CDR3 reads CASNLQGTQTQYF. CDR3 nucleotide sequence: TGTGCCAGCAACTTACAGGGGACGCAGACCCAGTACTTC.

This clone has only a few counts. V usage is TRBV14 and J usage is TRBJ2-7; no firm D call. V lost 6 bases and J 6 bases, leaving 18 bases between the germline ends. CDR3 length: 14 residues. Germline V gene sequence: CDR1 SGHDN, CDR2 FVKESK. CDR3: CASRPIRALVEQYV. CDR3 DNA sequence: TGTGCCAGCAGACCTATCCGTGCTTTAGTCGAGCAGTACGTC.

The rearrangement joins TRBV15 to TRBJ1-5; no definite D call. The CDR3 totals 17 residues. V was clipped by 1 base and J by 4 bases, with 17 bases between them. Germline values: CDR1 LNHNV, CDR2 YYDKDF (reference sequence). The CDR3 nucleotides are TGTGCCACCAGCAGAGTGAAGGCAGCAGAAGGGAATCAGCCCCAGCATTTT. Protein sequence: CATSRVKAAEGNQPQHF.

This clone occurred a few times. This chain uses TRBV13 with TRBJ2-1; tentative D call: TRBD2 (6 bases). The CDR3 sequence is 15 residues long. V was clipped by 5 bases and J by 5 bases, with 16 bases between them. Germline loops: CDR1 PRHDT, CDR2 FYEKMQ (reference sequence). CDR3 region: CASSPRPGLNNEQFF. DNA of the CDR3: TGTGCCAGCAGCCCCAGGCCGGGACTTAACAATGAGCAGTTCTTC.

This clone was seen a handful of times. The chain combines TRBV7-8 with TRBJ2-1; D is possibly TRBD2 (5 bases). Trimming took off 5 bases at V and 2 bases at J, with 13 bases between the two ends. The V gene's germline CDR1 is SGHVS and CDR2 FQNEAQ. CDR3 length: 15 amino acids. DNA for the CDR3: TGTGCCAGCAGCACTACACTAGGAGCCTACAATGAGCAGTTCTTC. Its protein is CASSTTLGAYNEQFF. The full variable domain, in which reference TRBV7-8 and TRBJ2-1 provide the parts outside the CDR3, is GAGVSQSPRYKVAKRGQDVALRCDPISGHVSLFWYQQALGQGPEFLTYFQNEAQLDKSGLPSDRFFAERPEGSVSTLKIQRTQQEDSAVYLCASSTTLGAYNEQFFGPGTRLTVL.

This chain links TRBV25-1 with TRBJ1-3; 8 positions match TRBD1. Germline lookup yields CDR1 MGHDK and CDR2 SYGVNS. The CDR3 is 15 amino acids. The junction had 5 bases not matched to a gene; V was cut back by 3 bases and J by 4 bases. The CDR3 DNA reads TGTGCCAGCAGTGAGGCAGGGGGCGCAGGAAACACCATATATTTT. Translation gives CASSEAGGAGNTIYF.

The chain combines TRBV11-1 with TRBJ2-1; D is ambiguous. There are 13 residues in the CDR3. Trimming removed 2 bases at V and 8 bases at J, with 10 bases between. Germline values: CDR1 SGHAT, CDR2 FQDESV (reference sequence). CDR3 in amino acids: CASSLIRRDEQFF. For the CDR3, the DNA is TGTGCCAGCAGCTTAATACGCCGTGATGAGCAGTTCTTC.

This clone has just a few counts. The same CDR3 can be traced to other DNA sequences in this sample. This chain connects TRBV2 to TRBJ2-5; D not certain. Per the germline V gene, CDR1 is SNHLY and CDR2 is FYNNEI. Trimming pared 8 bases from V and 3 bases from J, leaving 4 bases between. The CDR3 has 10 amino acids. For the CDR3, the DNA is TGTGCCAGCCGGGAAGAGACCCAGTACTTC. Protein product: CASREETQYF.